This T cell receptor beta chain came from a study of T cell repertoires in ileal Crohn's disease. Each sample's TCRB immunosequencing used 500 to 550 nanograms of biopsy DNA. The protocol was immunoSEQ multiplex PCR, while the TCRdb copy is restricted to in-frame clones and leaves out a portion. The table records around 5,600 clones, under 85% of them present only once. This clone appeared a single time. Its antigen is still unknown. This CDR3 contains 15 residues. CDR1 is MNHEY and CDR2 is SVGAGI in the germline V gene. Losses at the gene ends were 5 bases for V and 7 bases for J; bases not matched to a gene: 9. Findings of the study overall: Mucosal expansions were suggested to be mainly CD8 T cells.

The receptor was isolated from an adult with Crohn's disease. The sequencing sample was made of ileal tissue. The rearrangement uses TRBV6-5 and TRBJ2-7, with TRBD1 matching over 12 bases. The CDR3 loop reads CASSPPGQGAREQYF. In nucleotides, the CDR3 is TGTGCCAGCAGTCCCCCGGGACAGGGGGCTCGGGAGCAGTACTTC.